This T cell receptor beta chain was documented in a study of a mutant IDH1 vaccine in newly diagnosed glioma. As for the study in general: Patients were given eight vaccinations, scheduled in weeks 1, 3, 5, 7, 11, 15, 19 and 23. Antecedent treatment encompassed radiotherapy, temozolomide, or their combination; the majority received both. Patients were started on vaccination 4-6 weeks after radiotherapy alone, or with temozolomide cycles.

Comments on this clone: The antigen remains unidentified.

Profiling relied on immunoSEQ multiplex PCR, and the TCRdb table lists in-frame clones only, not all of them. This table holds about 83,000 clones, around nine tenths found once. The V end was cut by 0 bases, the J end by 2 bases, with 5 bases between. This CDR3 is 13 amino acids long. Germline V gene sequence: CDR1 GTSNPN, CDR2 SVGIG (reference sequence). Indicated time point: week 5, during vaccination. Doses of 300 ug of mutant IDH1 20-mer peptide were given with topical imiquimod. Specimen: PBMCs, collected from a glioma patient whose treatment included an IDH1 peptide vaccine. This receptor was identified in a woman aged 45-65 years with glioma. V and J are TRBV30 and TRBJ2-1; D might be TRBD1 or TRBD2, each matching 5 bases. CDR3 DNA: TGTGCCTGGAGTGTGGGGGCCTACAATGAGCAGTTCTTC. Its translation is CAWSVGAYNEQFF.